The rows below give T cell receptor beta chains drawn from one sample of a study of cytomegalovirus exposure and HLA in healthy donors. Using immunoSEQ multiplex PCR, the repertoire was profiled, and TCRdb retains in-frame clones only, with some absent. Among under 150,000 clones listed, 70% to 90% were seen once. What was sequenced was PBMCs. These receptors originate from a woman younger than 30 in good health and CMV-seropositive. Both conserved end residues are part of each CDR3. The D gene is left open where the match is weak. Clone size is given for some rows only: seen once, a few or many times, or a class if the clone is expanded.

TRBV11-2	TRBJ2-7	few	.	TGTGCCAGCAGCTTAGTGCAGCGGAGCTCCTACGAGCAGTACTTC	CASSLVQRSSYEQYF
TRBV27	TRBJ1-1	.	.	TGTGCCAGCAGTACAACCGGGGGGAACACTGAAGCTTTCTTT	CASSTTGGNTEAFF
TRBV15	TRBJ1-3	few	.	TGTGCCACCAGCAGAGATTTAGCAGGGCCTGGAAACACCATATATTTT	CATSRDLAGPGNTIYF
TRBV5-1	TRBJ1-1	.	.	TGCGCCAGCAGCTCAATGAACACTGAAGCTTTCTTT	CASSSMNTEAFF
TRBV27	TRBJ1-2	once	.	TGTGCCAGCAGTCTCAGCAGGAAACGGGGCTACACCTTC	CASSLSRKRGYTF
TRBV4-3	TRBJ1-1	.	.	TGCGCCAGCAGCCAAGGGTCACAGGGTCCACAGCTGAACACTGAAGCTTTCTTT	CASSQGSQGPQLNTEAFF
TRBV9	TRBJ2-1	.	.	TGTGCCAGCAGCGTAGTCCCAGTGGCCGCAAATGAGCAGTTCTTC	CASSVVPVAANEQFF
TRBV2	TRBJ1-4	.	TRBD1	TGTGCCAGCAGCCTTTCAGGGGGCTTAGCTAATGAAAAACTGTTTTTT	CASSLSGGLANEKLFF
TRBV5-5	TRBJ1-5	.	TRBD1	TGTGCCAGCAGCTCCACCGGGACAGGGGAACAGCCCCAGCATTTT	CASSSTGTGEQPQHF
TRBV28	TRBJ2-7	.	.	TGTGCCAGCAGTTTTGTGACAGCCTACGAGCAGTACTTC	CASSFVTAYEQYF
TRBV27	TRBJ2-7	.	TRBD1	TGTGCCAGCAGTTTCGGGACAGGTCTGTACGAGCAGTACTTC	CASSFGTGLYEQYF
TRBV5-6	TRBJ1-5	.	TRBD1	TGTGCCAGCAGCTCTCTAAAGGACAGGGCAAATCAGCCCCAGCATTTT	CASSSLKDRANQPQHF
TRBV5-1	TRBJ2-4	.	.	TGCGCCAGCAGCGTAGGGACAACGCTAGCCAAAAACATTCAGTACTTC	CASSVGTTLAKNIQYF
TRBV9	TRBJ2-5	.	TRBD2	TGTGCCAGTGACGGGGGGACTGGCGAGACCCAGTACTTC	CASDGGTGETQYF
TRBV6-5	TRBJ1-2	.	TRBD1	TGTGCCAGCACCCGGGACAGACTATATGGCTACACCTTC	CASTRDRLYGYTF
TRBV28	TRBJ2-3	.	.	TGTGCCAGCAGTTCCAGGGATCCAGATACGCAGTATTTT	CASSSRDPDTQYF
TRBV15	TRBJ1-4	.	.	TGTGCCACCAGCAGAGATGGCGGGTTCGAAAAACTGTTTTTT	CATSRDGGFEKLFF
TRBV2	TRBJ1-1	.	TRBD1	TGTGCCAGCAGCCGACAGGGCCCTGAAGCTTTCTTT	CASSRQGPEAFF
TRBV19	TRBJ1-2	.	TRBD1	TGTGCCAGTAGTGGCCGGGACAGGGGAAACTATGGCTACACCTTC	CASSGRDRGNYGYTF
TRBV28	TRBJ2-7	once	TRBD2	TGTGCCAGCAGTCCCCGGGGGGGGGCGAGCTCCTACGAGCAGTACTTC	CASSPRGGASSYEQYF
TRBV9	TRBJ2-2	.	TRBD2	TGTGCCAGCAGCGTACTCGCGGGGGAGTTTACCGGGGAGCTGTTTTTT	CASSVLAGEFTGELFF
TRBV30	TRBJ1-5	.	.	TGTGCCTGGAGTGTACTTGATAGCAATCAGCCCCAGCATTTT	CAWSVLDSNQPQHF
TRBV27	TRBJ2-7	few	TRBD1	TGTGCCAGCAGGGACTCGGACAGGGCGGGGGAGCAGTACTTC	CASRDSDRAGEQYF
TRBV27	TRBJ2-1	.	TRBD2	TGTGCCAGCAGTTTATCCCATCCCCCTAGCGGCGAGCAGTTCTTC	CASSLSHPPSGEQFF
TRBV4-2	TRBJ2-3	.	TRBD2	TGTGCCAGCAGCCAAGGTCAGGGGACTAGCGGGGGGGCGTGGGCAGATACGCAGTATTTT	CASSQGQGTSGGAWADTQYF
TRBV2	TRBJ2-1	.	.	TGTGCCAGCACCGAACCCGCCGACAGGACAAATGAGCAGTTCTTC	CASTEPADRTNEQFF
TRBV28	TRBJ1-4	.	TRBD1	TGTGCCAGCAGGCCGTGGAGAGGGACAGATAATGAAAAACTGTTTTTT	CASRPWRGTDNEKLFF
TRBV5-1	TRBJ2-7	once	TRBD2	TGCGCCAGCAGCTTGGGGCGGGAGGGCTCCTACGAGCAGTACTTC	CASSLGREGSYEQYF
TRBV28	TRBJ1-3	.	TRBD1	TGTGCCAGCAGTTTGGCCTCAGCACAGGGGATCGGTGGAAACACCATATATTTT	CASSLASAQGIGGNTIYF
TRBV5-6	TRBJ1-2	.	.	TGTGCCAGCAGCTTGGTAACGGGATTAGAACGTGGCTACACCTTC	CASSLVTGLERGYTF
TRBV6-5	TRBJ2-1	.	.	TGTGCCAGCAGCCACCCGGGATTAGTCAACAATGAGCAGTTCTTC	CASSHPGLVNNEQFF
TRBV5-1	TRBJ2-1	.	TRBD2	TGCGCCAGCAGCCTCACTAGCGGGAGAGGCAATGAGCAGTTCTTC	CASSLTSGRGNEQFF
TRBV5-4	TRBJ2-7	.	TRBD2	TGTGCCAGCAGCTTGTTAGGACTAGGCTCCTACGAGCAGTACTTC	CASSLLGLGSYEQYF
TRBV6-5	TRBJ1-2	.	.	TGTGCCAGCAGCAAACAGGAGAACTATGGCTACACCTTC	CASSKQENYGYTF
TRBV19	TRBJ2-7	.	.	TGTGCCAGTAGCACGGCGGCGGTGGCCCTATACGAGCAGTACTTC	CASSTAAVALYEQYF
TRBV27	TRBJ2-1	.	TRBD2	TGTGCCAGCAGTTTAATCAGCGGGATACACAATGAGCAGTTCTTC	CASSLISGIHNEQFF
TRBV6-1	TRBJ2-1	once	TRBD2	TGTGCCAGCAGTGGACGACTAGCGGGAGGGCCCTATGAGCAGTTCTTC	CASSGRLAGGPYEQFF
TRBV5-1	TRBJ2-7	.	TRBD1	TGCGCCAGCAGCTCCACGGGACAGGGTTACGAGCAGTACTTC	CASSSTGQGYEQYF
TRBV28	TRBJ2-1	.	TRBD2	TGTGCCAGCAGTCCGGGACTAGCGGGAGTCCAGCAGCAGTTCTTC	CASSPGLAGVQQQFF
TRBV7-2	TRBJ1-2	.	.	TGTGCCAGCAGCTGGGATTCAGCGGTAAACTATGGCTACACCTTC	CASSWDSAVNYGYTF
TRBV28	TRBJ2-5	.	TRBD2	TGTGCCAGCAGGGGACTAGCGGGGGTACAAGAGACCCAGTACTTC	CASRGLAGVQETQYF